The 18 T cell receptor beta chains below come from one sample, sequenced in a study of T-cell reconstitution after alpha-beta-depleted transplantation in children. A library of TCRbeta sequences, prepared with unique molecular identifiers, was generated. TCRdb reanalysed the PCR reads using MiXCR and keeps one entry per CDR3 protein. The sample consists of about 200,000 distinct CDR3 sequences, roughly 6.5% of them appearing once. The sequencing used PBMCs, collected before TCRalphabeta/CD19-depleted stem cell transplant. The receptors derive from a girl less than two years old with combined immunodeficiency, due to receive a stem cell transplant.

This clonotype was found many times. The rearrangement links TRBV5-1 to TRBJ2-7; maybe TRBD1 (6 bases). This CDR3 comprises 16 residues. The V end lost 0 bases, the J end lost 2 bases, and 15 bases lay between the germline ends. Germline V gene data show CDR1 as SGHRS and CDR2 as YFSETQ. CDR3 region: CASSLGPQGPPYEQYF. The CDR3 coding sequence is TGCGCCAGCAGCTTGGGACCTCAGGGGCCCCCCTACGAGCAGTACTTC. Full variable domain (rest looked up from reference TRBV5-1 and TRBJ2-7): KAGVTQTPRYLIKTRGQQVTLSCSPISGHRSVSWYQQTPGQGLQFLFEYFSETQRNKGNFPGRFSGRQFSNSRSEMNVSTLELGDSALYLCASSLGPQGPPYEQYFGPGTRLTVT.

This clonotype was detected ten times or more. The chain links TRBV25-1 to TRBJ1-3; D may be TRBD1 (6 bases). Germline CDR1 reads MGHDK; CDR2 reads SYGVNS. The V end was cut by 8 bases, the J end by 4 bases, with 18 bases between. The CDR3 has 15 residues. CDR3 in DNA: TGTGCCAGCGCAACAAAAGGGGGACAAGGAAACACCATATATTTT. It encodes CASATKGGQGNTIYF.

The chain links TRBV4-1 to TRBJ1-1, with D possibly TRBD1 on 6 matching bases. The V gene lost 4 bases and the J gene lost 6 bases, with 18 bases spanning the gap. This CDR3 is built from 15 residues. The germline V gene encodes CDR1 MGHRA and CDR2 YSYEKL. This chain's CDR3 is CASSRLQGERAEAFF. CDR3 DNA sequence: TGCGCCAGCAGCCGCCTACAGGGAGAGAGGGCTGAAGCTTTCTTT.

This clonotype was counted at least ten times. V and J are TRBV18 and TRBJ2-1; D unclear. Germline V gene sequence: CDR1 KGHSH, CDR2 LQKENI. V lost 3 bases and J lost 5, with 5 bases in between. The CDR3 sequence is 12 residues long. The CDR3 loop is CASSPGNNEQFF. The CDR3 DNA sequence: TGTGCCAGCTCACCGGGCAACAATGAGCAGTTCTTC.

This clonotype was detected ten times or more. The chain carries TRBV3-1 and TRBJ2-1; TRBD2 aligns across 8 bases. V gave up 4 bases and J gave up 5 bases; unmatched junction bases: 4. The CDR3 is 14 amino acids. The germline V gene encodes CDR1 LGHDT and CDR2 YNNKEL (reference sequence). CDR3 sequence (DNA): TGTGCCAGCAGCCGGACTAGCCAAAACAATGAGCAGTTCTTC. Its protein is CASSRTSQNNEQFF.

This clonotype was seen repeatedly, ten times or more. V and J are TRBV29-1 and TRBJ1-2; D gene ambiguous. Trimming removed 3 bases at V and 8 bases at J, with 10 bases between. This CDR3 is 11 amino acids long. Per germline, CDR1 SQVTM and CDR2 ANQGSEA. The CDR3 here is CSVETSKGYTF. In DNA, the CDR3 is TGCAGCGTTGAGACATCTAAAGGCTACACCTTC.

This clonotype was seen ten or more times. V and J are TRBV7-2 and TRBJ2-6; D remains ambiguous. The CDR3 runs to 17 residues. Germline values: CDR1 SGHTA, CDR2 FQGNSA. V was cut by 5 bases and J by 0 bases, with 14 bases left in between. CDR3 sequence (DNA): TGTGCCAGCAGCCCTTGGTTGGTTAACTCTGGGGCCAACGTCCTGACTTTC. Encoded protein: CASSPWLVNSGANVLTF.

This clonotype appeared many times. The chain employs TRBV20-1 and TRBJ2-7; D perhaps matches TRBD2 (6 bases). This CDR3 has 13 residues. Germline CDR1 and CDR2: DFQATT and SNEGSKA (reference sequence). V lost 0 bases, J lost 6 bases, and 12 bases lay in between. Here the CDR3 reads CSARDRGGIEQYF. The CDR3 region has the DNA TGCAGTGCTAGAGACAGAGGCGGGATCGAGCAGTACTTC.

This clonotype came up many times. In nucleotides, the CDR3 is TGTGCCAGCAGCCCCGGGACTAGCGTGCCCGGGGAGCTGTTTTTT. This codes for CASSPGTSVPGELFF. The V and J genes are TRBV7-9 and TRBJ2-2, with 10 bases that match TRBD2. With V trimmed by 5 bases and J by 6 bases, 6 bases remained unmatched. Germline loops: CDR1 SEHNR, CDR2 FQNEAQ (reference sequence). This CDR3 contains 15 residues.

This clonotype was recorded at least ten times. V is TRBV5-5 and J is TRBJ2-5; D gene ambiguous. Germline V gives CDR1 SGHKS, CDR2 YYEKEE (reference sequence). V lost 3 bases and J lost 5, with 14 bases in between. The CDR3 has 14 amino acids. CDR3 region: CASSSNVHGETQYF. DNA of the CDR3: TGTGCCAGCAGCTCGAATGTACATGGGGAGACCCAGTACTTC.

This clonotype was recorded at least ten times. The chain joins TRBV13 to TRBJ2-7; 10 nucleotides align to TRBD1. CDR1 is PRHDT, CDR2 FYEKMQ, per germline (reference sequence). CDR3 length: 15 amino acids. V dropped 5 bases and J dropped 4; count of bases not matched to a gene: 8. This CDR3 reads CASSPRGTGEYEQYF. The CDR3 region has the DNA TGTGCCAGCAGCCCAAGGGGGACAGGGGAATACGAGCAGTACTTC.

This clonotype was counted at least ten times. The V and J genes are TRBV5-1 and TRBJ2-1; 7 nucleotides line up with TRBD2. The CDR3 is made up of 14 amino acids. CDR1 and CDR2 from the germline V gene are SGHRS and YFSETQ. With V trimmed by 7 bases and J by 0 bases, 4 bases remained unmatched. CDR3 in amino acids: CASREEGSYNEQFF. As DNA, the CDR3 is TGCGCCAGCCGGGAGGAGGGCTCCTACAATGAGCAGTTCTTC.

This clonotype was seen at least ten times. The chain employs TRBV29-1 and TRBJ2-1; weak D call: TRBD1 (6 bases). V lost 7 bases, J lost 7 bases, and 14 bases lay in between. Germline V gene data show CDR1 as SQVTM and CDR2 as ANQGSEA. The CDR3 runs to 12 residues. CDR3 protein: CSARQEPNEQFF. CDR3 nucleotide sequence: TGCAGCGCCCGACAGGAGCCTAATGAGCAGTTCTTC.

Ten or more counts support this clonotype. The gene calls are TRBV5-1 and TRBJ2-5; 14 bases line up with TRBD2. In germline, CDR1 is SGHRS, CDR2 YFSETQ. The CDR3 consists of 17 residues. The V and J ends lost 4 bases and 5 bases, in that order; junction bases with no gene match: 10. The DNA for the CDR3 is TGCGCCAGCAGCCCCAGACTAGCGGGAGGGCCTACGGAGACCCAGTACTTC. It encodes CASSPRLAGGPTETQYF. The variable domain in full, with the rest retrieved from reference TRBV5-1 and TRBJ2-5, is KAGVTQTPRYLIKTRGQQVTLSCSPISGHRSVSWYQQTPGQGLQFLFEYFSETQRNKGNFPGRFSGRQFSNSRSEMNVSTLELGDSALYLCASSPRLAGGPTETQYFGPGTRLLVL.

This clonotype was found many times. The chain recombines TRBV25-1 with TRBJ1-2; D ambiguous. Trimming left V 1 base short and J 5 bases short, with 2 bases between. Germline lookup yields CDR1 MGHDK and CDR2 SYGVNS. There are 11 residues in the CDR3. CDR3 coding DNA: TGTGCCAGCAGTGAATCTTATGGCTACACCTTC. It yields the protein CASSESYGYTF.

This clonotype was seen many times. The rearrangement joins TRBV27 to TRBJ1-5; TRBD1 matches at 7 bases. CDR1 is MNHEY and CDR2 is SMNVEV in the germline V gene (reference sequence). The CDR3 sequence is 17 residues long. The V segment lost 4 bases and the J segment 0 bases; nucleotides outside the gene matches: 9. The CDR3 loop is CASSSTRQGYSNQPQHF. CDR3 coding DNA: TGTGCCAGCAGTTCAACTCGACAGGGTTATAGCAATCAGCCCCAGCATTTT.

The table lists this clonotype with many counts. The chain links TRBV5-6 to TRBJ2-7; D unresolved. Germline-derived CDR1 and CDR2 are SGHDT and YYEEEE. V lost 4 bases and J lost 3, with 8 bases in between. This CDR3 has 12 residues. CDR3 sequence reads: CASSTDGYEQYF. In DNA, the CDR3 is TGTGCCAGCAGCACGGACGGCTACGAGCAGTACTTC. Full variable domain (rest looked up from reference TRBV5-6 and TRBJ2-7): DAGVTQSPTHLIKTRGQQVTLRCSPKSGHDTVSWYQQALGQGPQFIFQYYEEEERQRGNFPDRFSGHQFPNYSSELNVNALLLGDSALYLCASSTDGYEQYFGPGTRLTVT.

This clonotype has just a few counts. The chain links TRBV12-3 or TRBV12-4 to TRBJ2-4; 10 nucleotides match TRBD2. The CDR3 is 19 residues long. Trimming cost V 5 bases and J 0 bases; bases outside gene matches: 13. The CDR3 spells CASSAGGLAVTLAKNIQYF. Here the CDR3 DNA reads TGTGCCAGCAGTGCCGGCGGACTAGCGGTGACATTAGCCAAAAACATTCAGTACTTC.